Presented here are 26 T cell receptor beta chains from one specimen sequenced in a study of neurological immune-mediated disorders (dated by TCRdb to between 2018 and 2021). The receptor library was made with 5' RACE. Sequencing was performed on an Illumina HiSeq 2500. The raw public reads went through TCRdb reprocessing: fastp at Q25, MiXCR clone calling, in-frame beta chains kept. Each entry is one CDR3 protein sequence, shown with its most common DNA and genes. This sample comprises tens of thousands of distinct CDR3 sequences, 3% to 4% of them detected only once. The ten largest clones capture under 4% of the sample. Sequencing was performed on PBMCs. These receptors were collected from a young woman with multiple sclerosis.

The sample holds many counts of this clonotype. The rearrangement uses TRBV5-1 and TRBJ2-7; perhaps TRBD1 as D (5 bases). Per germline, CDR1 SGHRS and CDR2 YFSETQ. CDR3 length equals 13 residues. Trimming took 4 bases from V and 3 from J, leaving 11 bases between them. The CDR3 sequence is CASSRGHSYEQYF. Written as DNA, the CDR3 is TGCGCCAGCAGCAGAGGACACAGCTACGAGCAGTACTTC.

This clonotype has a count of ten or more. This chain links TRBV7-2 with TRBJ2-7, with D uncertain. Germline CDR1 and CDR2: SGHTA and FQGNSA. This CDR3 spans 12 amino acids. V gave up 5 bases and J gave up 2 bases, with 7 bases separating them. DNA for the CDR3: TGTGCCAGCAGCCGTACAACCTACGAGCAGTACTTC. It codes for CASSRTTYEQYF. Filled out from reference TRBV7-2 and TRBJ2-7, the complete variable domain reads GAGVSQSPSNKVTEKGKDVELRCDPISGHTALYWYRQSLGQGLEFLIYFQGNSAPDKSGLPSDRFSAERTGGSVSTLTIQRTQQEDSAVYLCASSRTTYEQYFGPGTRLTVT.

This clonotype was recorded at least ten times. This sequence joins TRBV3-1 and TRBJ2-7; D is unclear. Germline assignment: CDR1 LGHDT and CDR2 YNNKEL (reference sequence). The germline V and J ends were trimmed by 1 base and 2 bases, with 15 bases remaining between them. The CDR3 contains 16 residues. CDR3 sequence (DNA): TGTGCCAGCAGCCAAGGGCAACTATCCCGGGCCTACGAGCAGTACTTC. Translation: CASSQGQLSRAYEQYF.

This clonotype was observed many times. The J gene is TRBJ2-7, the V gene TRBV12-3 or TRBV12-4, with 10 bases aligning to TRBD2. The CDR3 is 14 amino acids. The ends lost 5 bases at V and 4 bases at J; junction bases unmatched: 5. In nucleotides, the CDR3 is TGTGCCAGCAGTCTTAGCGGGAGGAATTACGAGCAGTACTTC. Its protein product is CASSLSGRNYEQYF.

This clonotype was observed a handful of times. A much larger clone is a single base away; this may be a read error. The chain recombines TRBV7-9 with TRBJ2-2, with D tentatively TRBD2 (6 bases). The CDR3 runs 18 residues. Germline V gene lookup returns CDR1 SEHNR and CDR2 FQNEAQ (reference sequence). The ends were cut back, 6 bases at V and 6 bases at J, with 26 bases in the middle. CDR3 sequence (DNA): TGTGCCAGCAGACCCTTAATTCGGCGTGGGGGGACCGCCGGGGAGCTGTTTTTT. Residues: CASRPLIRRGGTAGELFF.

This clonotype was seen many times. The rearrangement links TRBV18 to TRBJ1-1; D remains unclear. Germline CDR1 reads KGHSH; CDR2 reads LQKENI. The CDR3 totals 15 residues. V lost 0 bases and J 0 bases, leaving 8 bases between the germline ends. DNA of the CDR3: TGTGCCAGCTCACCACCGCGGGCCATGAACACTGAAGCTTTCTTT. Protein product: CASSPPRAMNTEAFF.

This rearrangement joins TRBV6-5 to TRBJ2-3, with D possibly being TRBD2 (5 bases). The germline V and J ends were trimmed by 3 bases and 2 bases, with 12 bases remaining between them. Germline V gene sequence: CDR1 MNHEY, CDR2 SVGAGI. This CDR3 is built from 15 residues. CDR3 coding DNA: TGTGCCAGCAGTTATGGAGCGGAAATCACAGATACGCAGTATTTT. It codes for CASSYGAEITDTQYF.

The chain recombines TRBV15 with TRBJ1-1; no firm D call. The CDR3 extends over 13 amino acids. Germline V lookup: CDR1 LNHNV, CDR2 YYDKDF (reference sequence). V was shortened by 1 base and J by 9 bases, with 12 bases between the two germline ends. The CDR3 region is CATSRGGEGKAFF. The CDR3 DNA follows: TGTGCCACCAGCAGAGGTGGGGAGGGAAAAGCTTTCTTT.

This clonotype was seen ten or more times. The chain recombines TRBV29-1 with TRBJ2-1; TRBD2 matches at 11 bases. This CDR3 comprises 17 residues. CDR1 SQVTM and CDR2 ANQGSEA come from the germline V gene. V lost 4 bases to trimming and J lost 8 bases; unmatched junction nucleotides: 16. CDR3 loop: CSVVGLAGYRGPDEQFF. In nucleotides, the CDR3 is TGCAGCGTTGTTGGACTAGCGGGTTACAGGGGGCCAGATGAGCAGTTCTTC.

This clonotype was recorded a few times. The DNA for the CDR3 is TGTGCCATCAGTACAGGCAATCAGCCCCAGCATTTT. This translates into CAISTGNQPQHF. The V gene is TRBV10-3, the J gene TRBJ1-5; D call uncertain. The CDR3 has 12 residues. V was pared by 5 bases and J by 2 bases, with 4 bases between. Per the germline V gene, CDR1 is ENHRY and CDR2 is SYGVKD.

This clonotype has at least ten counts. This chain joins TRBV7-9 and TRBJ2-5; TRBD1 aligns across 11 bases. V was pared by 5 bases and J by 4 bases, with 6 bases of the junction left unmatched. This CDR3 region has 15 residues. Germline CDR1 SEHNR, CDR2 FQNEAQ (reference sequence). The CDR3 reads CASSRRTGGAETQYF. In nucleotides, the CDR3 is TGTGCCAGCAGCCGGCGGACAGGGGGCGCAGAGACCCAGTACTTC. Using reference TRBV7-9 and TRBJ2-5 for the parts outside the CDR3, the full variable domain is DTGVSQNPRHKITKRGQNVTFRCDPISEHNRLYWYRQTLGQGPEFLTYFQNEAQLEKSRLLSDRFSAERPKGSFSTLEIQRTEQGDSAMYLCASSRRTGGAETQYFGPGTRLLVL.

Many counts were recorded for this clonotype. CDR3 DNA sequence: TGTGCCACCAGTGATCCGATGACAGGCGCAGAGACCCAGTACTTC. Residues: CATSDPMTGAETQYF. The chain carries TRBV24-1 and TRBJ2-5; tentatively, D is TRBD1 (6 bases). The length of the CDR3 is 15 residues. V was trimmed by 3 bases and J by 4 bases, leaving 14 bases between them. Germline loops: CDR1 KGHDR, CDR2 SFDVKD.

This clonotype was found many times. This chain connects TRBV5-1 to TRBJ2-7; the D call may be TRBD1 or TRBD2 (5 bases each). This CDR3 is built from 13 residues. The V gene lost 7 bases and the J gene lost 3 bases, with 14 bases spanning the gap. Germline V gene data show CDR1 as SGHRS and CDR2 as YFSETQ. In nucleotides, the CDR3 is TGCGCCAGCGGCGTGGGGACCCACTACGAGCAGTACTTC. This codes for CASGVGTHYEQYF. Combining the CDR3 with reference TRBV5-1 and TRBJ2-7 gives the whole variable domain KAGVTQTPRYLIKTRGQQVTLSCSPISGHRSVSWYQQTPGQGLQFLFEYFSETQRNKGNFPGRFSGRQFSNSRSEMNVSTLELGDSALYLCASGVGTHYEQYFGPGTRLTVT.

This clonotype occurred many times. The CDR3 loop is CASSSGSLGGNEQFF. Written as DNA, the CDR3 is TGTGCCAGCAGCAGCGGGTCCTTAGGCGGCAATGAGCAGTTCTTC. The chain links TRBV11-3 to TRBJ2-1; D is possibly TRBD2 (6 bases). From germline, CDR1 is SGHNT and CDR2 YENEEA. The ends were cut back, 5 bases at V and 6 bases at J, with 17 bases in the middle. CDR3 length: 15 residues.

There are many counts of this clonotype. The CDR3 loop is CASSQGGLSGANVLTF. The CDR3 region has the DNA TGCGCCAGCAGCCAAGGGGGCCTCTCCGGGGCCAACGTCCTGACTTTC. The chain links TRBV4-1 to TRBJ2-6, with D maybe TRBD1 (5 bases). V was cut by 1 base and J by 4 bases, with 11 bases left in between. Germline assignment: CDR1 MGHRA and CDR2 YSYEKL. CDR3 size: 16 residues.

This rearrangement joins TRBV4-2 to TRBJ1-2, with D possibly matching TRBD1 (5 bases). The germline V and J ends were trimmed by 4 bases and 12 bases, with 18 bases remaining between them. CDR1 is LGHNA and CDR2 is YNFKEQ in the germline V gene. The CDR3 is made up of 13 amino acids. The CDR3 nucleotides are TGTGCCAGCAGCCTACGCCGGGATCAGGGTCACACCTTC. Translated, it gives CASSLRRDQGHTF.

This clonotype has at least ten counts. The chain recombines TRBV12-3 or TRBV12-4 with TRBJ1-6, with D perhaps matching TRBD1 (5 bases). This CDR3 has 15 amino acids. The ends were cut back, 6 bases at V and 3 bases at J, with 12 bases in the middle. In DNA, the CDR3 is TGTGCCAGCAGACGGGACGGAATCTATAATTCACCCCTCCACTTT. This codes for CASRRDGIYNSPLHF.

This clonotype showed up many times. The chain links TRBV15 to TRBJ1-1; D call uncertain. Deletions cut 5 bases from V and 11 bases from J, with 15 bases between. This CDR3 contains 12 residues. The V gene's germline CDR1 is LNHNV and CDR2 YYDKDF (reference sequence). The CDR3 loop is CATSPQRSGAFF. The CDR3 coding sequence is TGTGCCACCAGCCCCCAAAGGTCTGGGGCTTTCTTT.

With respect to this clonotype: One end of the junction does not line up with germline, which may come from a read error. This sequence joins TRBV15 and TRBJ1-5; D may be TRBD1 (5 bases). Germline-derived CDR1 and CDR2 are LNHNV and YYDKDF (reference sequence). The CDR3 sequence is 15 residues long. CDR3 in DNA: TGTGCCACCAGCAGAGTCGGGGACGTCAATCAGCCCCAGAATTTT. It encodes CATSRVGDVNQPQNF.

This clonotype has a single count. The chain links TRBV20-1 to TRBJ2-1, with 10 bases aligning to TRBD2. From germline, CDR1 is DFQATT and CDR2 SNEGSKA (reference sequence). Trimming took 6 bases from V and 6 from J; bases not matched to a gene: 14. This CDR3 is built from 16 residues. The CDR3 sequence is CSATPGPSGGANEQFF. CDR3 DNA sequence: TGCAGTGCAACACCCGGCCCCAGCGGGGGGGCCAATGAGCAGTTCTTC.

The table lists this clonotype with many counts. V and J are TRBV29-1 and TRBJ2-7; no definite D call. Deletions cut 3 bases from V and 5 bases from J, with 8 bases between. The CDR3 spans 11 residues. Germline V gives CDR1 SQVTM, CDR2 ANQGSEA. CDR3 nucleotide sequence: TGCAGCGTTGAGGCTGGGGACGAGCAGTACTTC. Translating it yields CSVEAGDEQYF.

The sample holds many counts of this clonotype. The gene calls are TRBV7-9 and TRBJ1-1, with 8 bases matching TRBD1. With V trimmed by 8 bases and J by 2 bases, 4 bases remained unmatched. Germline V gene lookup returns CDR1 SEHNR and CDR2 FQNEAQ (reference sequence). CDR3 length equals 13 residues. The CDR3 is CASRDRRNTEAFF. The CDR3 DNA follows: TGTGCCAGCCGGGACAGGAGAAACACTGAAGCTTTCTTT.

This clonotype was counted many times. The chain has TRBV20-1 and TRBJ1-6; tentative D call: TRBD1 (6 bases). Germline values: CDR1 DFQATT, CDR2 SNEGSKA (reference sequence). Trimming left V 5 bases short and J 6 bases short, with 14 bases between. This CDR3 spans 14 amino acids. CDR3 sequence: CSAAQGLANSPLHF. For the CDR3, the DNA is TGCAGTGCTGCACAGGGTTTGGCTAATTCACCCCTCCACTTT.

This clonotype was observed many times. This rearrangement joins TRBV5-1 to TRBJ1-4, with no clear D. Germline-derived CDR1 and CDR2 are SGHRS and YFSETQ. Trimming pared 3 bases from V and 8 bases from J, leaving 11 bases between. This CDR3 has 13 residues. The DNA for the CDR3 is TGCGCCAGCAGCTCGGCAGGCCACGAAAAACTGTTTTTT. It codes for CASSSAGHEKLFF. Using reference TRBV5-1 and TRBJ1-4 for the parts outside the CDR3, the full variable domain is KAGVTQTPRYLIKTRGQQVTLSCSPISGHRSVSWYQQTPGQGLQFLFEYFSETQRNKGNFPGRFSGRQFSNSRSEMNVSTLELGDSALYLCASSSAGHEKLFFGSGTQLSVL.

This clonotype was counted ten times or more. This CDR3 is CASSRAWGGQETQYF. The CDR3 coding sequence is TGTGCCAGCAGCCGGGCCTGGGGCGGCCAAGAGACCCAGTACTTC. V gene TRBV5-5 combines with J gene TRBJ2-5; TRBD1 is a possible D gene (5 bases). The CDR3 loop spans 15 amino acids. Germline V gene data show CDR1 as SGHKS and CDR2 as YYEKEE (reference sequence). Trimming pared 4 bases from V and 1 base from J, leaving 14 bases between.

This chain uses TRBV6-1 with TRBJ2-1; 9 bases agree with TRBD2. This CDR3 is 18 amino acids long. The V segment lost 2 bases and the J segment 2 bases; nucleotides outside the gene matches: 10. CDR1 and CDR2 from the germline V gene are MNHNS and SASEGT. The CDR3 DNA follows: TGTGCCAGCAGTGAATCGGGACTAGCTGGAGGGCCCTACAATGAGCAGTTCTTC. This encodes CASSESGLAGGPYNEQFF.